The present entry profiles one TCR beta chain with its context. The antigen it recognizes is unknown. Base qualities are not at hand, and no much larger clone is one base apart. The sample belongs to a study of shared clonotypes between healthy human individuals (dated by TCRdb to the early 2020s). As for the study more broadly: The cohort comprised two women and a few men aged 18 to 49 years. To increase sequencing depth and limit assay-specific biases, different laboratories used diverse techniques to prepare libraries and sequence TCR repertoires. For each donor, three plates each were used for CD4 naive and CD4 memory, two plates were used for CD8 naive, and one plate was used for CD8 memory. To estimate repertoire size and how much clonotypes are shared between individuals, the study performed deep sequencing of blood TCR repertoires from five healthy adults. Per donor, leukapheresis produced somewhere between about 0.94 and 10 billion PBMCs. The paper as a whole reports these results and caveats: Because the study included only a small number of donors, the genetic and exposure-history diversity represented was limited. Based on pairwise subsampling, the degree of clonotype sharing among donors was expected to be affected by sequencing depth. Naive subsets generally had larger estimated clonotype richness than memory subsets did. Sampling was limited to blood, and TCR repertoires in tissue likely differ from TCR repertoires in blood. Higher generation probabilities were observed for clonotypes shared by all four sorted-subset donors than for non-shared clonotypes. Even with the large sequencing depth, rarefaction of the sorted-subset datasets indicated that sequencing was incomplete. Across four donors, about 4.5% of naive CD4, approximately 3.6% of naive CD8, under 2.5% of memory CD4, and 0.4% of memory CD8 clonotypes were shared.

For the CD8 naive samples, CD45RO-negative cells were positively selected for CCR7, yielding a CD45RA+CCR7+ population from which TemRA cells were excluded. The donors were healthy, HIV-negative adults with no recently reported acute infections or vaccinations. Every donor was a Caucasian adult living in Nashville, Tennessee, USA. After blood collection by leukapheresis, PBMCs were isolated using Ficoll-Histopaque density gradient centrifugation and then cryopreserved in the vapor phase of liquid nitrogen. Purity and quantity of every magnetically sorted T cell population were checked by analytical flow cytometry. Genomic DNA was isolated from each sorted fraction and quantified by UV absorbance on a Nanodrop 2000c. TCR CDR3 regions were amplified from genomic DNA by multiplex PCR using the deep immunoSEQ assay. For each cell subset, the extracted genomic DNA was distributed evenly across all wells of several immunoSEQ 96-well plates, and each plate served as one replicate. For sorted subsets, each replicate PCR was loaded with about 0.2 ug genomic DNA, equivalent to roughly 30,000 T cell genomes. Purified libraries were quantified with a Qubit 3.0 fluorometer, sized on a Bioanalyzer 2100, and re-quantified with the KAPA Library Quantification kit. Each immunoSEQ 96-well plate was sequenced on its own single-read 150-cycle Illumina NextSeq 550 flow cell. In the source study's methods: Because only junctional sequences without quality scores were contained in the immunoSEQ output, filtering matching that applied to full-length reads could not be performed. Sequences were annotated with PyIR, a Python wrapper for IgBLAST v1.9, and V/J genes and CDR3 were assigned using IMGT germline references. Reads were removed for weak V/J assignments (E-value above 1e-6), missing CDR3, stop codons, out-of-frame junctions, or ambiguous translated residues. V3J clonotypes were defined as sequences sharing an identical inferred V gene, J gene, and CDR3 amino acid sequence. The percentage overlap between two repertoires was calculated by dividing the number of shared unique clonotypes by the size of the smaller repertoire. Three approaches were used to assess repertoire richness: RTK rarefaction, the Chao1 estimator, and Recon v2.1 estimates of unobserved clonotypes. OLGA was used to compute generation probabilities for all TCRbeta clonotypes that the gDNA method yielded from a handful of donors. TCRdb stores this immuneACCESS table with in-frame sequences only. Part of the clones is absent; in the studies checked, under half of the shortfall reflects unresolved V genes, and no reason is known for the rest. The V and J calls and clone size come from that table; D and trimming were worked out from the DNA. The sample table contains around 2,000,000 clones; only one count was recorded for approximately 94% of them. The ten largest clones take up around 1% of the sample.

Source material: naive CD8+ T cells sorted from blood. In the paper's terms, the cell subset or site label means: CD45RA+CCR7+. This sequence originates from a man younger than 35 in good health.

This receptor carries the CDR3 CASSDGTSGPGELFF. The DNA is as follows: TGTGCCAGCAGTGACGGGACTAGCGGTCCCGGGGAGCTGTTTTTT. This chain joins TRBV2 to TRBJ2-2, with 11 bases aligning to TRBD2. The CDR3 numbers 15 residues from cysteine through phenylalanine. Of the read, only the CDR3 DNA is kept; its 45 bases are in frame from base 1. Reading the germline V gene gives CDR1 SNHLY and CDR2 FYNNEI. Trimmed from V: 3 bases; trimmed from J: 6 bases; junction bases lacking a gene match: 3.